The 30 T cell receptor beta chains below come from one sample, sequenced in a study of regulatory T cells in long-lasting Graves disease. Library construction for TCR beta used iRepertoire HTBI primers and Arm-PCR of CDR3 regions. From the multiplex PCR reads, TCRdb called clonotypes with MiXCR, one entry per CDR3 protein. The sample consists of 400,000 to 500,000 distinct CDR3 sequences, less than 25% of them appearing once. The time point was: persistent/refractory GD, antithyroid drugs over 5 years with positive TRAb. After RNA was extracted from PBMCs, the TCR library was made from it. This specimen was peripheral blood mononuclear cells (PBMCs), taken when the disease was refractory, from a patient treated with antithyroid drugs. Receptors were obtained from a female donor with Graves disease.

The chain links TRBV7-9 to TRBJ2-7, with 10 bases identical to TRBD2. Germline assignment: CDR1 SEHNR and CDR2 FQNEAQ (reference sequence). This CDR3 is 16 amino acids long. V trimming: 9 bases; J trimming: 2 bases; junction bases outside the gene matches: 13. The CDR3, as DNA: TGTGCCAGTGTAGCGGGAGGATGGAGTGGGGCCTACGAGCAGTACTTC. Translated, it gives CASVAGGWSGAYEQYF.

This clonotype was counted many times. The chain employs TRBV6-5 and TRBJ1-2, with TRBD1 identical over 9 bases. The CDR3 is 14 amino acids. Germline V gene data show CDR1 as MNHEY and CDR2 as SVGAGI. The junction had 3 bases not matched to a gene; V was cut back by 1 base and J by 6 bases. The CDR3, as DNA: TGTGCCAGCAGTTACTTGGGACAGGGAGATGGCTACACCTTC. Translated: CASSYLGQGDGYTF.

The chain couples TRBV19 to TRBJ1-2; D uncertain. Per the germline V gene, CDR1 is LNHDA and CDR2 is SQIVND (reference sequence). V lost 8 bases and J 0 bases, leaving 7 bases between the germline ends. The CDR3 consists of 12 residues. CDR3 loop: CASRWTNYGYTF. CDR3 nucleotide sequence: TGTGCCAGTCGGTGGACTAACTATGGCTACACCTTC.

This clonotype was counted at least ten times. This rearrangement joins TRBV7-3 to TRBJ2-7; a possible D gene is TRBD2 (6 bases). Germline CDR1 SGHTA, CDR2 FQGTGA. The CDR3 has 13 amino acids. With 5 bases removed from V and 5 bases from J, the gap between germline ends came to 13 bases. This CDR3 reads CASSGGPLDEQYF. The CDR3 nucleotides are TGTGCCAGCAGCGGAGGGCCTTTGGACGAGCAGTACTTC.

This clonotype came up a few times. The chain links TRBV19 to TRBJ1-3; possible D gene TRBD1, 5 bases. This CDR3 is 16 amino acids long. V lost 3 bases to trimming and J lost 0 bases, with 12 bases between them. Germline assignment: CDR1 LNHDA and CDR2 SQIVND (reference sequence). CDR3 region: CASSIRGGHSGNTIYF. The CDR3 DNA sequence: TGTGCCAGTAGTATTAGGGGAGGCCACTCTGGAAACACCATATATTTT. Full variable domain (outside the CDR3, taken from reference TRBV19 and TRBJ1-3): DGGITQSPKYLFRKEGQNVTLSCEQNLNHDAMYWYRQDPGQGLRLIYYSQIVNDFQKGDIAEGYSVSREKKESFPLTVTSAQKNPTAFYLCASSIRGGHSGNTIYFGEGSWLTVV.

This clonotype was recorded a few times. The rearrangement uses TRBV28 and TRBJ2-4; D call uncertain. Looked up from germline, CDR1 is MDHEN and CDR2 is SYDVKM. Trimming took off 7 bases at V and 0 bases at J, with 16 bases between the two ends. The CDR3 consists of 16 residues. CDR3 protein: CASTTLVLSAKNIQYF. The CDR3, as DNA: TGTGCCAGCACCACCTTGGTGCTCTCAGCCAAAAACATTCAGTACTTC.

This clonotype was observed a few times. V and J are TRBV19 and TRBJ1-1; 7 bases are a match to TRBD1. Trimming took 6 bases from V and 1 from J; bases not matched to a gene: 5. The CDR3 length is 14 residues. Per germline, CDR1 LNHDA and CDR2 SQIVND (reference sequence). The DNA for the CDR3 is TGTGCCAGTAGGTTACAGGGGAAGAACACTGAAGCTTTCTTT. It is translated as CASRLQGKNTEAFF.

This clonotype was seen many times. V is TRBV7-9 and J is TRBJ2-4; perhaps TRBD1 as D (5 bases). The CDR3 loop spans 13 amino acids. Germline-derived CDR1 and CDR2 are SEHNR and FQNEAQ (reference sequence). The germline V and J ends were trimmed by 5 bases and 4 bases, with 9 bases remaining between them. CDR3 coding DNA: TGTGCCAGCAGCCCCGACAGTAAAAACATTCAGTACTTC. This translates into CASSPDSKNIQYF.

This clonotype was observed many times. This chain uses TRBV27 with TRBJ2-6; no clear D. This CDR3 has 16 residues. V dropped 3 bases and J dropped 0 bases, with 9 bases sitting between them. CDR1 and CDR2 from the germline V gene are MNHEY and SMNVEV (reference sequence). DNA for the CDR3: TGTGCCAGCAGTTTCGTCCAGAGCTCTGGGGCCAACGTCCTGACTTTC. Translating it yields CASSFVQSSGANVLTF.

The J gene is TRBJ2-7, the V gene TRBV5-6, with 12 positions matching TRBD2. The V and J ends lost 0 bases and 5 bases, in that order; junction bases with no gene match: 6. The CDR3 runs 16 residues. Germline assignment: CDR1 SGHDT and CDR2 YYEEEE. CDR3 sequence: CASSLVGTSGPDEQYF. DNA of the CDR3: TGTGCCAGCAGCTTGGTGGGGACTAGCGGGCCCGACGAGCAGTACTTC. Drawing the rest from reference TRBV5-6 and TRBJ2-7, the complete variable domain is DAGVTQSPTHLIKTRGQQVTLRCSPKSGHDTVSWYQQALGQGPQFIFQYYEEEERQRGNFPDRFSGHQFPNYSSELNVNALLLGDSALYLCASSLVGTSGPDEQYFGPGTRLTVT.

This clonotype came up a few times. J is TRBJ2-4 and V is TRBV14; D possibly corresponds to TRBD1 (6 bases). The CDR3 is made up of 14 amino acids. V lost 3 bases, J lost 9 bases, and 15 bases lay in between. Germline CDR1 is SGHDN and CDR2 is FVKESK. This CDR3 reads CASSQRGQPRIQYF. In DNA, the CDR3 is TGTGCCAGCAGCCAGCGCGGACAGCCACGCATTCAGTACTTC.

This clonotype was recorded many times. This sequence joins TRBV28 and TRBJ2-7; TRBD1 might be the D (8 bases). CDR3 length equals 14 residues. V was shortened by 5 bases and J by 2 bases, with 13 bases between the two germline ends. Germline values: CDR1 MDHEN, CDR2 SYDVKM. The CDR3 sequence: CASSRGDRPYEQYF. CDR3 nucleotide sequence: TGTGCCAGCAGTCGGGGGGACAGGCCCTACGAGCAGTACTTC.

This clonotype was detected many times. The rearrangement links TRBV15 to TRBJ2-7; D gene ambiguous. V was shortened by 8 bases and J by 2 bases, with 10 bases between the two germline ends. The CDR3 has 12 residues. CDR1 LNHNV and CDR2 YYDKDF come from the germline V gene (reference sequence). CDR3 DNA sequence: TGTGCCACCGCTAAGGGTCCCTACGAGCAGTACTTC. It translates to CATAKGPYEQYF.

The chain couples TRBV6-1 to TRBJ1-5, with D perhaps matching TRBD1 (5 bases). Trimming removed 6 bases from V and 3 bases from J, with 18 bases in between. This CDR3 comprises 16 residues. Germline V gene lookup returns CDR1 MNHNS and CDR2 SASEGT. As DNA, the CDR3 is TGTGCCAGCAGGAAAACCAGGGAATTGGCCAATCAGCCCCAGCATTTT. Protein sequence: CASRKTRELANQPQHF.

This clonotype was detected only once. The CDR3 spells CASRIDGSSGNTIYF. CDR3 DNA sequence: TGTGCCAGCAGAATAGACGGGAGCTCTGGAAACACCATATATTTT. The rearrangement uses TRBV28 and TRBJ1-3; D is unresolved. Per the germline V gene, CDR1 is MDHEN and CDR2 is SYDVKM. V was shortened by 6 bases and J by 0 bases, with 12 bases between the two germline ends. This CDR3 is 15 amino acids long. Combining the CDR3 with reference TRBV28 and TRBJ1-3 gives the whole variable domain DVKVTQSSRYLVKRTGEKVFLECVQDMDHENMFWYRQDPGLGLRLIYFSYDVKMKEKGDIPEGYSVSREKKERFSLILESASTNQTSMYLCASRIDGSSGNTIYFGEGSWLTVV.

This chain links TRBV16 with TRBJ1-1; D uncertain. Deletions cut 4 bases from V and 1 base from J, with 7 bases between. The CDR3 totals 13 residues. CDR1 is KGHSY, CDR2 FQNENV, per germline. CDR3 protein: CASSRTWNTEAFF. The CDR3 DNA reads as TGTGCCAGCAGCCGTACATGGAACACTGAAGCTTTCTTT. The full variable domain, rest sourced from reference TRBV16 and TRBJ1-1, is GEEVAQTPKHLVRGEGQKAKLYCAPIKGHSYVFWYQQVLKNEFKFLISFQNENVFDETGMPKERFSAKCLPNSPCSLEIQATKLEDSAVYFCASSRTWNTEAFFGQGTRLTVV.

V gene TRBV11-2 combines with J gene TRBJ2-7, with 9 bases that match TRBD1. V was pared by 0 bases and J by 5 bases, with 5 bases of the junction left unmatched. The CDR3 is 15 residues long. The germline V gene has CDR1 SGHAT and CDR2 FQNNGV. CDR3 loop: CASSLETGGANEQYF. CDR3 bases: TGTGCCAGCAGCTTAGAGACAGGGGGAGCGAACGAGCAGTACTTC.

This clonotype was observed many times. J is TRBJ2-5 and V is TRBV11-2; 8 bases match TRBD2. This CDR3 is built from 17 residues. The germline V gene has CDR1 SGHAT and CDR2 FQNNGV. Trimming removed 4 bases from V and 1 base from J; junction bases left unmatched: 11. The CDR3 loop is CASSSTLTGGPQETQYF. The CDR3 DNA reads as TGTGCCAGCAGCTCGACCTTGACGGGAGGGCCCCAAGAGACCCAGTACTTC. The entire variable domain, with the rest obtained from reference TRBV11-2 and TRBJ2-5, is as follows: EAGVAQSPRYKIIEKRQSVAFWCNPISGHATLYWYQQILGQGPKLLIQFQNNGVVDDSQLPKDRFSAERLKGVDSTLKIQPAKLEDSAVYLCASSSTLTGGPQETQYFGPGTRLLVL.

Ten or more counts support this clonotype. The V gene is TRBV11-2, the J gene TRBJ2-1, with D possibly being TRBD1 (6 bases). V was pared by 5 bases and J by 2 bases, with 16 bases between. The CDR3 runs 16 residues. CDR1 is SGHAT, CDR2 FQNNGV, per germline. CDR3 DNA sequence: TGTGCCAGCAGCCAACTAACAGGGATCCCCTACAATGAGCAGTTCTTC. It specifies CASSQLTGIPYNEQFF.

The sample holds many counts of this clonotype. The rearrangement links TRBV28 to TRBJ2-7, with D perhaps being TRBD1 or TRBD2 (5 bases each). Looked up from germline, CDR1 is MDHEN and CDR2 is SYDVKM. This CDR3 contains 14 residues. V gave up 6 bases and J gave up 2 bases, with 14 bases separating them. For the CDR3, the DNA is TGTGCCAGCAGGAAAGAAGGGACCCCCTACGAGCAGTACTTC. Protein product: CASRKEGTPYEQYF.

The gene calls are TRBV30 and TRBJ1-3; D ambiguous. CDR3 length: 12 amino acids. Trimming pared 0 bases from V and 4 bases from J, leaving 4 bases between. Per the germline V gene, CDR1 is GTSNPN and CDR2 is SVGIG (reference sequence). The CDR3 is CAWSVRGNTIYF. The DNA for the CDR3 is TGTGCCTGGAGTGTACGCGGAAACACCATATATTTT.

This clonotype was counted at least ten times. The CDR3 region has the DNA TGTGCCACCAGCGTCCCCGGGACTAGCTACGAGCAGTACTTC. This gives the protein CATSVPGTSYEQYF. V and J are TRBV15 and TRBJ2-7, with 8 bases matching TRBD2. CDR1 and CDR2 (germline): LNHNV, YYDKDF (reference sequence). The V segment lost 5 bases and the J segment 3 bases; nucleotides outside the gene matches: 6. The CDR3 runs 14 residues. Combining the CDR3 with reference TRBV15 and TRBJ2-7 gives the whole variable domain DAMVIQNPRYQVTQFGKPVTLSCSQTLNHNVMYWYQQKSSQAPKLLFHYYDKDFNNEADTPDNFQSRRPNTSFCFLDIRSPGLGDTAMYLCATSVPGTSYEQYFGPGTRLTVT.

The V call is TRBV4-1, the J call TRBJ2-7, with D maybe TRBD2 (5 bases). Between the trimmed V and J ends, which lost 5 bases and 4 bases, there was a span of 15 bases. Germline CDR1 MGHRA, CDR2 YSYEKL. This CDR3 has 14 amino acids. For the CDR3, the DNA is TGCGCCAGCAGCGACCTAGGAGAGGGTTACGAGCAGTACTTC. Translation gives CASSDLGEGYEQYF.

This clonotype occurred many times. This chain connects TRBV7-2 to TRBJ1-2; D is possibly TRBD1 (5 bases). This CDR3 has 16 residues. Germline lookup yields CDR1 SGHTA and CDR2 FQGNSA. Trimming removed 1 base from V and 3 bases from J, with 15 bases in between. The CDR3 DNA reads as TGTGCCAGCAGCTTAGGGGGGGTCCTCCGCCACTATGGCTACACCTTC. As protein: CASSLGGVLRHYGYTF.

This clonotype has ten or more counts. J is TRBJ2-7 and V is TRBV7-2; D unresolved. CDR3 size: 14 residues. V was trimmed by 1 base and J by 1 base, leaving 8 bases between them. Germline CDR1 reads SGHTA; CDR2 reads FQGNSA. In DNA, the CDR3 is TGTGCCAGCAGCTTAGTAGCTAGTTCCTACGAGCAGTACTTC. Protein product: CASSLVASSYEQYF. Full variable domain (missing parts from reference TRBV7-2 and TRBJ2-7): GAGVSQSPSNKVTEKGKDVELRCDPISGHTALYWYRQSLGQGLEFLIYFQGNSAPDKSGLPSDRFSAERTGGSVSTLTIQRTQQEDSAVYLCASSLVASSYEQYFGPGTRLTVT.

This clonotype was counted a few times. The chain joins TRBV20-1 to TRBJ2-2, with 11 nucleotides matching TRBD2. Germline CDR1 and CDR2: DFQATT and SNEGSKA (reference sequence). The CDR3 runs 14 residues. V shed 5 bases, J shed 5 bases, and the junction held 4 bases outside the gene matches. The CDR3 sequence is CSALRLAGTGELFF. The CDR3 DNA reads as TGCAGTGCTTTGCGACTAGCGGGAACCGGGGAGCTGTTTTTT.

This clonotype was seen many times. This chain links TRBV27 with TRBJ2-7, with D possibly being TRBD1 (6 bases). V lost 3 bases, J lost 1 base, and 10 bases lay in between. Germline V gene data show CDR1 as MNHEY and CDR2 as SMNVEV (reference sequence). CDR3 length: 14 residues. This chain's CDR3 is CASSFGDTSYEQYF. In DNA, the CDR3 is TGTGCCAGCAGTTTTGGGGACACTTCCTACGAGCAGTACTTC.

This clonotype was counted between two and nine times. The chain has TRBV7-2 and TRBJ1-1; 8 bases line up with TRBD1. The CDR3 runs 13 residues. Germline-derived CDR1 and CDR2 are SGHTA and FQGNSA. Trimming removed 7 bases from V and 1 base from J; junction bases left unmatched: 2. The CDR3 bases are TGTGCCAGCACTGGGACAGGGAACACTGAAGCTTTCTTT. Amino acids: CASTGTGNTEAFF.

This clonotype has a count of ten or more. This chain connects TRBV7-8 to TRBJ2-7; D may correspond to TRBD1 or TRBD2 (5 bases each). The CDR3 totals 14 residues. Germline assignment: CDR1 SGHVS and CDR2 FQNEAQ. Trimming shortened V by 3 bases and J by 2 bases, and 11 bases separated the two germline ends. The CDR3 DNA is TGTGCCAGCAGCTTCGAGGGACGGACCTACGAGCAGTACTTC. It codes for CASSFEGRTYEQYF.

Only one count was recorded for this clonotype. The J gene is TRBJ2-1, the V gene TRBV15; D might be TRBD2 (5 bases). This CDR3 region has 13 residues. Trimming took 9 bases from V and 3 from J, leaving 12 bases between them. CDR1 and CDR2 (germline): LNHNV, YYDKDF (reference sequence). As DNA, the CDR3 is TGTGCCACACGGCCTGGAGGCTACAATGAGCAGTTCTTC. This sequence encodes CATRPGGYNEQFF.